What follows is one TCR beta chain and its context. TCR cDNA molecules each had a unique molecular identifier. TCRdb redid the calling of the 5' RACE reads with MiXCR, one entry per CDR3 protein. Of some 100,000 distinct CDR3 sequences in the sample, more than 10% were seen once. These data originate in a study of spatial heterogeneity in lung cancer. V was shortened by 4 bases and J by 8 bases, with 14 bases between the two germline ends. This CDR3 is 12 amino acids long. The germline V gene has CDR1 SQVTM and CDR2 ANQGSEA. Time point of the sample: sample taken at primary tumor resection. Unsorted whole RNA from tumor, nontumor lung or frozen PBMC underwent sequencing. 72 TRACERx patients with early, untreated non-small cell lung cancer donated samples.

The clonotype originates from a male donor with early-stage non-small cell lung cancer. This specimen was PBMCs, taken at surgery. V usage is TRBV29-1 and J usage is TRBJ1-2, with D possibly TRBD1 on 5 matching bases. CDR3 loop: CSVVVPGQGYTF. CDR3 nucleotide sequence: TGCAGCGTTGTGGTCCCAGGGCAGGGCTACACCTTC. Using reference TRBV29-1 and TRBJ1-2 for the parts outside the CDR3, the full variable domain is SAVISQKPSRDICQRGTSLTIQCQVDSQVTMMFWYRQQPGQSLTLIATANQGSEATYESGFVIDKFPISRPNLTFSTLTVSNMSPEDSSIYLCSVVVPGQGYTFGSGTRLTVV.